These 28 T cell receptor beta chains share one sample of origin, sequenced in a study of blood T cells in healthy people across ages. Combining a sample-barcoded 5' primer with a J-beta primer mix, a second PCR ran for roughly 7 to 12 cycles. Each CDR3 protein gets one entry after TCRdb re-called the 5' RACE reads with MiXCR. The repertoire holds approximately 1,000,000 distinct CDR3 sequences, with 35% to 50% as singletons. The sequencing sample was made of blood. These TCRs come from a woman aged 55-70 years in good health.

The chain has TRBV2 and TRBJ2-3, with D possibly TRBD2 on 5 matching bases. Germline values: CDR1 SNHLY, CDR2 FYNNEI. Trimming shortened V by 7 bases and J by 0 bases, and 11 bases separated the two germline ends. The CDR3 spans 14 residues. The CDR3 nucleotides read TGTGCCAGCATGAGGGCGGCTAGCACAGATACGCAGTATTTT. This translates into CASMRAASTDTQYF.

In this sample, this clonotype turned up many times. The chain is built from TRBV7-3 and TRBJ2-1; D uncertain. The V end lost 2 bases, the J end lost 6 bases, and 8 bases lay between the germline ends. CDR1 and CDR2 (germline): SGHTA, FQGTGA. The CDR3 is made up of 13 amino acids. CDR3 sequence reads: CASSLGHSNEQFF. DNA of the CDR3: TGTGCCAGCAGCTTAGGTCACAGCAATGAGCAGTTCTTC.

To note about this clonotype: At one of its ends the junction is not consistent with the germline gene, which may arise from a read error. This chain links TRBV30 with TRBJ1-5; D gene unclear. This CDR3 contains 12 residues. CDR1 is GTSNPN and CDR2 is SVGIG in the germline V gene (reference sequence). The DNA for the CDR3 is TGTGCCGGGAGTCCACAGAATCAGCCCCAGCATTTT. Protein: CAGSPQNQPQHF.

This clonotype came up a few times. This chain links TRBV2 with TRBJ2-2; D is uncertain. The CDR3 contains 13 residues. Trimming stripped 3 bases from V and 1 base from J, with 3 bases between. Per germline, CDR1 SNHLY and CDR2 FYNNEI. This CDR3 is CASSERNTGELFF. CDR3 coding DNA: TGTGCCAGCAGTGAGCGGAACACCGGGGAGCTGTTTTTT.

This clonotype was observed a few times. This chain links TRBV12-3 or TRBV12-4 with TRBJ1-2, with a possible D match to TRBD1 (5 bases). CDR3 length equals 15 residues. Trimming shortened V by 7 bases and J by 4 bases, and 19 bases separated the two germline ends. The CDR3 nucleotides are TGTGCCAGCATTGGATGGGGGGGAAGTAGCTATGGCTACACCTTC. Its protein is CASIGWGGSSYGYTF.

This clonotype was counted between two and nine times. Just one base apart from a much larger clone, this may be a read error. The chain joins TRBV29-1 to TRBJ1-2; D remains unclear. Trimming removed 6 bases at V and 7 bases at J, with 18 bases between. Germline V gives CDR1 SQVTM, CDR2 ANQGSEA. The CDR3 runs 13 residues. The CDR3 DNA follows: TGCAGCGTCCACGAGGACGGAGGGTCTGGCTACACCTTC. The encoded protein is CSVHEDGGSGYTF.

V and J are TRBV9 and TRBJ2-7; TRBD1 matches at 7 bases. V shed 4 bases, J shed 2 bases, and the junction held 9 bases outside the gene matches. Germline lookup yields CDR1 SGDLS and CDR2 YYNGEE. The CDR3 totals 15 residues. The CDR3 loop reads CASSPPGQYTYEQYF. CDR3 coding DNA: TGTGCCAGCAGCCCCCCGGGACAGTACACCTACGAGCAGTACTTC. Full variable domain (missing parts from reference TRBV9 and TRBJ2-7): DSGVTQTPKHLITATGQRVTLRCSPRSGDLSVYWYQQSLDQGLQFLIQYYNGEERAKGNILERFSAQQFPDLHSELNLSSLELGDSALYFCASSPPGQYTYEQYFGPGTRLTVT.

The genes are TRBV20-1 and TRBJ2-3; 11 nucleotides align to TRBD2. The CDR3 contains 13 residues. Germline trimming cut 7 bases from V and 8 bases from J; bases unmatched to any gene: 8. Germline V CDR1 and CDR2: DFQATT, SNEGSKA (reference sequence). DNA of the CDR3: TGCAGTGAGAATAGCGGGAGGGCGGGTACGCAGTATTTT. Translating it yields CSENSGRAGTQYF.

This clonotype was detected ten times or more. The chain is built from TRBV7-2 and TRBJ2-1, with D possibly matching TRBD2 (6 bases). In germline, CDR1 is SGHTA, CDR2 FQGNSA. V was pared by 1 base and J by 6 bases, with 13 bases between. CDR3 size: 15 residues. The chain's CDR3 is CASSLGGGASNEQFF. The CDR3 DNA reads TGTGCCAGCAGCTTAGGAGGAGGGGCCTCCAATGAGCAGTTCTTC.

The chain joins TRBV6-5 to TRBJ2-1; 9 bases match TRBD2. The CDR3 consists of 16 residues. Losses at the gene ends were 0 bases for V and 6 bases for J; bases not matched to a gene: 6. In germline, CDR1 is MNHEY, CDR2 SVGAGI. CDR3 DNA: TGTGCCAGCAGTTACTCGGGGCCTAGCGGGACCAATGAGCAGTTCTTC. Translation gives CASSYSGPSGTNEQFF.

This clonotype was seen many times. The gene calls are TRBV2 and TRBJ2-7; possible D gene TRBD2, 5 bases. This CDR3 is built from 13 residues. Germline values: CDR1 SNHLY, CDR2 FYNNEI. V was shortened by 7 bases and J by 1 base, with 11 bases between the two germline ends. The CDR3 DNA reads TGTGCCAGCAAGGATTCGGGGTCCTACGAGCAGTACTTC. This encodes CASKDSGSYEQYF.

V and J are TRBV7-9 and TRBJ2-7, with 12 bases that match TRBD1. Germline V CDR1 and CDR2: SEHNR, FQNEAQ (reference sequence). With 4 bases clipped from V and 2 bases from J, the junction kept 12 bases outside the gene matches. This CDR3 is built from 18 residues. In DNA form, the CDR3 reads TGTGCCAGCAGCTCGGGACAGGGGGCTACCATTAGTGCCTACGAGCAGTACTTC. Its protein is CASSSGQGATISAYEQYF.

This clonotype was seen a handful of times. The J gene is TRBJ2-3, the V gene TRBV20-1; TRBD1 agrees at 7 bases. The CDR3 loop spans 16 amino acids. Trimming took 3 bases from V and 5 from J; bases not matched to a gene: 14. CDR1 DFQATT and CDR2 SNEGSKA come from the germline V gene (reference sequence). CDR3 protein: CSASSLQGLVGDTQYF. CDR3 nucleotide sequence: TGCAGTGCTAGCTCCCTACAGGGGTTAGTTGGAGATACGCAGTATTTT.

This clonotype was counted a single time. V and J are TRBV27 and TRBJ1-2, with unresolved D. Germline lookup yields CDR1 MNHEY and CDR2 SMNVEV (reference sequence). V gave up 5 bases and J gave up 13 bases, with 20 bases separating them. The CDR3 length is 13 residues. The CDR3 loop reads CASSRGLGQTSTF. As DNA, the CDR3 is TGTGCCAGCAGTCGAGGCCTCGGCCAGACCTCCACCTTC.

This clonotype was found a few times. CDR3 residues: CSARDLDRSDEQYF. The CDR3 nucleotides read TGCAGTGCTAGAGATTTGGATAGGAGCGACGAGCAGTACTTC. The chain combines TRBV20-1 with TRBJ2-7; no definite D call. Germline values: CDR1 DFQATT, CDR2 SNEGSKA (reference sequence). V was trimmed by 0 bases and J by 5 bases, leaving 14 bases between them. The CDR3 totals 14 residues.

This clonotype was seen a few times. V gene TRBV27 combines with J gene TRBJ2-7; maybe TRBD2 (5 bases). The V end was cut by 7 bases, the J end by 0 bases, with 10 bases between. CDR3 length: 13 amino acids. Germline-derived CDR1 and CDR2 are MNHEY and SMNVEV (reference sequence). DNA of the CDR3: TGTGCCAGCACCCGGGGTTTCTCCTACGAGCAGTACTTC. Translating gives CASTRGFSYEQYF.

J is TRBJ1-2 and V is TRBV28; D gene unclear. This CDR3 comprises 12 residues. Trimming pared 6 bases from V and 7 bases from J, leaving 12 bases between. Per germline, CDR1 MDHEN and CDR2 SYDVKM. CDR3 nucleotides: TGTGCCAGCAGCTTACACCCCACTGGCTACACCTTC. This codes for CASSLHPTGYTF.

This clonotype was seen a handful of times. The chain links TRBV20-1 to TRBJ2-1, with 13 nucleotides matching TRBD2. V trimming: 6 bases; J trimming: 7 bases; junction bases outside the gene matches: 9. Germline CDR1 and CDR2: DFQATT and SNEGSKA (reference sequence). The CDR3 is 15 residues long. The CDR3 loop is CSAISGTSGTNEQFF. As DNA, the CDR3 is TGCAGTGCCATAAGTGGGACTAGCGGGACTAATGAGCAGTTCTTC.

This rearrangement joins TRBV11-2 to TRBJ2-7; D ambiguous. V lost 5 bases and J 3 bases, leaving 14 bases between the germline ends. The CDR3 loop spans 14 amino acids. Germline loops: CDR1 SGHAT, CDR2 FQNNGV. CDR3 protein: CASSTDTRNYEQYF. The CDR3 DNA follows: TGTGCCAGCAGCACCGACACAAGGAACTACGAGCAGTACTTC.

The genes are TRBV27 and TRBJ2-1, with D possibly matching TRBD2 (5 bases). V lost 7 bases, J lost 3 bases, and 10 bases lay in between. The CDR3 runs 13 residues. CDR1 and CDR2 from the germline V gene are MNHEY and SMNVEV (reference sequence). Here the CDR3 DNA reads TGTGCCAGCAAAATCGCGGGCTACAATGAGCAGTTCTTC. Residues: CASKIAGYNEQFF.

As concerns this clonotype: A read error may be the cause here, since a much bigger clone is one base away. The rearrangement links TRBV20-1 to TRBJ2-7; TRBD2 matches 11 bases. V was pared by 6 bases and J by 9 bases, with 10 bases of the junction left unmatched. The CDR3 sequence is 13 residues long. The germline gives CDR1 DFQATT, CDR2 SNEGSKA (reference sequence). The CDR3 nucleotides read TGCAGTGCCACACTAGCGGGAGTTAGTGGGCAGTACTTC. It encodes CSATLAGVSGQYF.

This clonotype was observed a few times. The gene calls are TRBV4-1 and TRBJ2-7, with a tentative D call TRBD2 (6 bases). The CDR3 loop spans 15 amino acids. CDR1 is MGHRA and CDR2 is YSYEKL in the germline V gene. With 1 base removed from V and 4 bases from J, the gap between germline ends came to 14 bases. CDR3 DNA sequence: TGCGCCAGCAGCCAAGGGGACTCTTCGATGTACGAGCAGTACTTC. Translating it yields CASSQGDSSMYEQYF.

The chain links TRBV9 to TRBJ2-4; 9 nucleotides line up with TRBD2. The DNA end is a closer match to TRBJ2-7, so the J assignment may be wrong. The CDR3 runs 15 residues. Germline-derived CDR1 and CDR2 are SGDLS and YYNGEE. In nucleotides, the CDR3 is TGTGCCAGCAGCGTAGATATAGCGGGAGCCCCCGAGCAGTACTTC. Translation gives CASSVDIAGAPEQYF.

The chain employs TRBV5-1 and TRBJ1-2; D call uncertain. CDR3 size: 15 residues. Between the trimmed V and J ends, which lost 4 bases and 2 bases, there was a span of 15 bases. Per germline, CDR1 SGHRS and CDR2 YFSETQ. The CDR3: CASSPLLERNYGYTF. The DNA for the CDR3 is TGCGCCAGCAGCCCATTACTAGAGCGCAACTATGGCTACACCTTC.

This clonotype turned up a few times. J is TRBJ2-7 and V is TRBV11-2, with 7 bases that match TRBD2. Germline assignment: CDR1 SGHAT and CDR2 FQNNGV. The CDR3 runs to 13 residues. The junction had 7 bases not matched to a gene; V was cut back by 8 bases and J by 3 bases. Written as DNA, the CDR3 is TGTGCCAGCCGGGAGGCCACCGACTACGAGCAGTACTTC. Protein: CASREATDYEQYF.

This sequence joins TRBV6-1 and TRBJ2-1; no clear D. Germline V CDR1 and CDR2: MNHNS, SASEGT. This CDR3 comprises 11 residues. V lost 3 bases and J lost 10, with 7 bases in between. In DNA form, the CDR3 reads TGTGCCAGCAGTGATCTGAGGGAGCAGTTCTTC. Its translation: CASSDLREQFF.

The chain has TRBV6-1 and TRBJ2-5, with D tentatively TRBD2 (5 bases). Per the germline V gene, CDR1 is MNHNS and CDR2 is SASEGT. The V and J ends lost 7 bases and 2 bases respectively, with 14 bases between them. The CDR3 covers 14 residues. CDR3 DNA: TGTGCCAGCACCGACCTCGGAGGACAAGAGACCCAGTACTTC. Translating gives CASTDLGGQETQYF.

The CDR3 spells CASSLSKGLAVYNEQFF. The DNA for the CDR3 is TGTGCCAGCAGCTTAAGTAAGGGACTAGCGGTTTACAATGAGCAGTTCTTC. The chain recombines TRBV7-2 with TRBJ2-1; 11 nucleotides match TRBD2. Germline-derived CDR1 and CDR2 are SGHTA and FQGNSA. V trimming: 2 bases; J trimming: 4 bases; junction bases outside the gene matches: 7. This CDR3 has 17 amino acids. The full variable domain, its missing parts supplied by reference TRBV7-2 and TRBJ2-1, is GAGVSQSPSNKVTEKGKDVELRCDPISGHTALYWYRQSLGQGLEFLIYFQGNSAPDKSGLPSDRFSAERTGGSVSTLTIQRTQQEDSAVYLCASSLSKGLAVYNEQFFGPGTRLTVL.